Listed here are 28 T cell receptor beta chains from one sample, sequenced in a study of T cells in Graves' hyperthyroidism and ophthalmopathy. Regions amplified from RNA transcripts were the TCR beta CDR3 regions. An initial round of RT-PCR targeting the TCR CDR3 relied on the HTBI primer set. Using its own MiXCR run on the multiplex PCR reads, TCRdb lists one record per CDR3 protein. This sample has about 740,000 distinct CDR3 sequences, with less than 15% found just once. Sequenced sample: blood. The source of these receptors is a woman younger than 30 with Graves' hyperthyroidism.

This clonotype showed up many times. V is TRBV20-1 and J is TRBJ2-7; D gene ambiguous. Trimming removed 2 bases from V and 2 bases from J, with 10 bases in between. Germline loops: CDR1 DFQATT, CDR2 SNEGSKA (reference sequence). The CDR3 loop spans 13 amino acids. CDR3 sequence reads: CSARFRRTYEQYF. The CDR3 coding sequence is TGCAGTGCTAGATTTCGGAGAACCTACGAGCAGTACTTC.

This clonotype was counted a few times. The V and J genes are TRBV5-6 and TRBJ1-2, with TRBD1 matching over 9 bases. Trimming removed 0 bases from V and 8 bases from J; junction bases left unmatched: 5. Germline loops: CDR1 SGHDT, CDR2 YYEEEE. This CDR3 spans 14 amino acids. The CDR3 spells CASSLGQGVSGYTF. The CDR3 region has the DNA TGTGCCAGCAGCTTGGGACAGGGGGTCAGCGGCTACACCTTC.

The V gene is TRBV10-2, the J gene TRBJ2-1; 11 nucleotides align to TRBD2. CDR3 length: 19 amino acids. Trimming removed 3 bases from V and 1 base from J; junction bases left unmatched: 11. Germline V gives CDR1 WSHSY, CDR2 SAAADI. Written as DNA, the CDR3 is TGCGCCAGCAGTGAAGGTTTGCTAGCGGGAGGAAGTTCCTACAATGAGCAGTTCTTC. Protein product: CASSEGLLAGGSSYNEQFF.

This clonotype has ten or more counts. The rearrangement joins TRBV3-1 to TRBJ1-2; perhaps TRBD1 as D (5 bases). The CDR3 has 16 amino acids. From germline, CDR1 is LGHDT and CDR2 YNNKEL (reference sequence). The V and J ends lost 1 base and 8 bases respectively, with 20 bases between them. In DNA form, the CDR3 reads TGTGCCAGCAGCCAAGCTTGGCGGGACCGGGGAAGGGGCTACACCTTC. As protein: CASSQAWRDRGRGYTF.

Ten or more counts support this clonotype. V usage is TRBV24-1 and J usage is TRBJ1-2, with 8 bases matching TRBD1. Germline CDR1 KGHDR, CDR2 SFDVKD. This CDR3 spans 14 amino acids. The trim removed 3 bases at V and 6 bases at J, leaving 5 bases unmatched. The CDR3, as DNA: TGTGCCACCAGTGATCCGGACAGGGCCCATGGCTACACCTTC. It translates to CATSDPDRAHGYTF.

At least ten counts were recorded for this clonotype. The chain has TRBV7-6 and TRBJ1-3, with D perhaps TRBD1 (6 bases). V lost 2 bases and J 4 bases, leaving 9 bases between the germline ends. From germline, CDR1 is SGHVS and CDR2 FNYEAQ. The CDR3 is 14 amino acids. The CDR3 DNA reads as TGTGCCAGCAGCTTACAGGGGTTCGGAAACACCATATATTTT. Protein sequence: CASSLQGFGNTIYF.

This clonotype appeared a few times. This chain uses TRBV6-4 with TRBJ2-3; 13 bases map to TRBD2. V lost 4 bases, J lost 5 bases, and 6 bases stayed unmatched. The germline CDR1 and CDR2 sequences are MRHNA and SNTAGT. The CDR3 runs to 16 residues. CDR3 DNA: TGTGCCAGCAGTGCCGGACTAGCGGGAGATGGAGATACGCAGTATTTT. Translated: CASSAGLAGDGDTQYF.

V is TRBV2 and J is TRBJ2-7; D ambiguous. Germline lookup yields CDR1 SNHLY and CDR2 FYNNEI. The germline V and J ends were trimmed by 9 bases and 0 bases, with 12 bases remaining between them. This CDR3 is built from 13 residues. For the CDR3, the DNA is TGTGCCAGTGGGAACAGACCCTCCTACGAGCAGTACTTC. This codes for CASGNRPSYEQYF.

The rearrangement uses TRBV19 and TRBJ1-5, with D uncertain. CDR1 is LNHDA and CDR2 is SQIVND in the germline V gene (reference sequence). The CDR3 spans 15 residues. Trimming left V 1 base short and J 0 bases short, with 7 bases between. As DNA, the CDR3 is TGTGCCAGTAGTATAGGGGCAGGTAGCAATCAGCCCCAGCATTTT. Translated, it gives CASSIGAGSNQPQHF.

This clonotype was counted at least ten times. J is TRBJ2-1 and V is TRBV11-2; 10 bases align to TRBD2. The V gene's germline CDR1 is SGHAT and CDR2 FQNNGV. This CDR3 is 15 amino acids long. With 4 bases clipped from V and 6 bases from J, the junction kept 6 bases outside the gene matches. This chain's CDR3 is CASSSGLADLNEQFF. The CDR3 DNA reads TGTGCCAGCAGCTCCGGACTAGCGGATCTCAATGAGCAGTTCTTC. Filled out from reference TRBV11-2 and TRBJ2-1, the complete variable domain reads EAGVAQSPRYKIIEKRQSVAFWCNPISGHATLYWYQQILGQGPKLLIQFQNNGVVDDSQLPKDRFSAERLKGVDSTLKIQPAKLEDSAVYLCASSSGLADLNEQFFGPGTRLTVL.

This clonotype has at least ten counts. A read error may account for a junction end that differs from germline. The rearrangement joins TRBV4-1 to TRBJ2-5; no firm D call. The CDR3 covers 13 residues. Germline CDR1 is MGHRA and CDR2 is YSYEKL. The CDR3 nucleotides are TGTGCCAGCAGTCAGGTCGGTGGGGAGACCCAGTACTTC. This sequence encodes CASSQVGGETQYF.

The table lists this clonotype with a few counts. CDR3: CASKGFDTQYF. The CDR3 DNA sequence: TGTGCCAGCAAGGGCTTCGATACGCAGTATTTT. The chain joins TRBV6-1 to TRBJ2-3; no definite D call. The V gene lost 7 bases and the J gene lost 6 bases, with 8 bases spanning the gap. This CDR3 is built from 11 residues. CDR1 and CDR2 from the germline V gene are MNHNS and SASEGT.

The V gene is TRBV24-1, the J gene TRBJ1-4, with a weak D call TRBD1 (6 bases). V shed 3 bases and J shed 4 bases, with 17 bases lying between them. Germline CDR1 KGHDR, CDR2 SFDVKD. The CDR3 length is 17 residues. The CDR3 here is CATSDTPQQGYNEKLFF. The DNA for the CDR3 is TGTGCCACCAGTGATACCCCTCAACAGGGTTATAATGAAAAACTGTTTTTT.

This clonotype was counted ten times or more. The genes are TRBV29-1 and TRBJ2-1; possibly TRBD2 for D (6 bases). Germline lookup yields CDR1 SQVTM and CDR2 ANQGSEA. V gave up 6 bases and J gave up 7 bases, with 19 bases separating them. This CDR3 contains 14 residues. DNA for the CDR3: TGCAGCGTCCTCAGGGATCTAGCGCCTAATGAGCAGTTCTTC. Its protein is CSVLRDLAPNEQFF.

This clonotype was detected many times. The chain combines TRBV18 with TRBJ2-5; 11 bases fit TRBD2. The CDR3 loop spans 14 amino acids. CDR1 is KGHSH and CDR2 is LQKENI in the germline V gene. Trimming took 5 bases from V and 4 from J; bases not matched to a gene: 3. CDR3 nucleotide sequence: TGTGCCAGCTCAACCGGACTAGCGGGAGAGACCCAGTACTTC. Its protein is CASSTGLAGETQYF.

This clonotype was seen more than once but under ten times. This chain uses TRBV7-9 with TRBJ2-2, with 8 bases aligning to TRBD2. The length of the CDR3 is 16 residues. Germline CDR1 and CDR2: SEHNR and FQNEAQ (reference sequence). With V trimmed by 2 bases and J by 9 bases, 11 bases remained unmatched. The CDR3 DNA follows: TGTGCCAGCAGCTTAAAGGGAAGCGGGAGATTACGGGAGCTGTTTTTT. This codes for CASSLKGSGRLRELFF.

A few counts support this clonotype. V usage is TRBV20-1 and J usage is TRBJ2-7; TRBD2 aligns across 9 bases. The length of the CDR3 is 14 residues. V lost 6 bases to trimming and J lost 4 bases; unmatched junction nucleotides: 10. Germline V CDR1 and CDR2: DFQATT, SNEGSKA (reference sequence). In DNA form, the CDR3 reads TGCAGTGCCCCTCGGGGCGGGGGGGGTTACGAGCAGTACTTC. This gives the protein CSAPRGGGGYEQYF.

This clonotype was counted ten times or more. The chain employs TRBV18 and TRBJ2-5; TRBD1 or TRBD2 may be the D gene (5 bases each). Germline-derived CDR1 and CDR2 are KGHSH and LQKENI. The CDR3 sequence is 13 residues long. Trimming cost V 4 bases and J 3 bases, with 9 bases left between them. CDR3 in amino acids: CASSQGTEETQYF. CDR3 in DNA: TGTGCCAGCTCACAGGGGACCGAAGAGACCCAGTACTTC.

This clonotype was counted at least ten times. J is TRBJ2-3 and V is TRBV28; 8 bases are a match to TRBD2. CDR1 MDHEN and CDR2 SYDVKM come from the germline V gene. V shed 7 bases and J 2 bases; nucleotides not matched to a gene: 11. This CDR3 contains 16 residues. In DNA form, the CDR3 reads TGTGCCAGCACCCCCACCGGGCGGGAGGTCACAGATACGCAGTATTTT. Translated: CASTPTGREVTDTQYF.

This clonotype showed up many times. This chain links TRBV20-1 with TRBJ2-7; D may correspond to TRBD1 or TRBD2 (5 bases each). Trimming cost V 6 bases and J 3 bases, with 15 bases left between them. Germline lookup yields CDR1 DFQATT and CDR2 SNEGSKA (reference sequence). This CDR3 spans 13 amino acids. In DNA form, the CDR3 reads TGCAGTGCCGCCGGGGCCTCCCTCTACGAGCAGTACTTC. Protein: CSAAGASLYEQYF.

The chain couples TRBV7-2 to TRBJ1-2, with D unresolved. CDR3 length: 13 residues. CDR1 SGHTA and CDR2 FQGNSA come from the germline V gene. Trimming cost V 8 bases and J 3 bases, with 13 bases left between them. In DNA, the CDR3 is TGTGCCAGCCGCCCCGGACGGCACTATGGCTACACCTTC. Its protein is CASRPGRHYGYTF.

This clonotype appeared a few times. The chain combines TRBV9 with TRBJ2-2; 12 nucleotides align to TRBD2. V was clipped by 2 bases and J by 4 bases; unmatched bases: 9. Germline CDR1 is SGDLS and CDR2 is YYNGEE. The CDR3 loop spans 18 amino acids. The CDR3 reads CASSVSLTSGSFTGELFF. CDR3 DNA: TGTGCCAGCAGCGTCTCACTGACTAGCGGGAGTTTCACCGGGGAGCTGTTTTTT.

This clonotype was counted ten times or more. The rearrangement links TRBV12-3 or TRBV12-4 to TRBJ1-1, with D perhaps matching TRBD1 (5 bases). Trimming took 5 bases from V and 5 from J, leaving 18 bases between them. This CDR3 is built from 15 residues. This CDR3 is CASSLWAPEGTEAFF. In DNA form, the CDR3 reads TGTGCCAGCAGTCTCTGGGCCCCCGAGGGGACTGAAGCTTTCTTT.

This clonotype occurred many times. V is TRBV18 and J is TRBJ1-1; 8 bases map to TRBD1. The J segment lost 1 base and the V segment lost 6 bases, leaving 4 bases of the junction unmatched. CDR3 size: 14 residues. Germline V gives CDR1 KGHSH, CDR2 LQKENI. The CDR3 DNA follows: TGTGCCAGCTCGAGGACAGGGACGAACACTGAAGCTTTCTTT. The encoded protein is CASSRTGTNTEAFF.

The chain is built from TRBV19 and TRBJ1-5; tentative D call: TRBD1 (5 bases). This CDR3 has 15 amino acids. The germline V and J ends were trimmed by 6 bases and 7 bases, with 19 bases remaining between them. Per the germline V gene, CDR1 is LNHDA and CDR2 is SQIVND (reference sequence). The CDR3, as DNA: TGTGCCAGTAGCCCTAGGCAGGGTCTGGGCCAGCCCCAGCATTTT. Its protein product is CASSPRQGLGQPQHF.

This clonotype was counted ten times or more. The V and J genes are TRBV12-3 or TRBV12-4 and TRBJ2-7; TRBD2 aligns across 10 bases. With V trimmed by 6 bases and J by 6 bases, 5 bases remained unmatched. The CDR3 length is 13 residues. The CDR3 coding sequence is TGTGCCAGCAGCCTAGCGGGAGTTACCGAGCAGTACTTC. It encodes CASSLAGVTEQYF.

The sample holds many counts of this clonotype. The DNA of the CDR3 is TGTGCCAGCAGCTTAGCCTTAATGGAACTAGCGGGGGACTACGAGCAGTACTTC. Translating gives CASSLALMELAGDYEQYF. J is TRBJ2-7 and V is TRBV11-2; 11 nucleotides agree with TRBD2. The CDR3 length is 18 residues. The ends lost 1 base at V and 3 bases at J; junction bases unmatched: 11. CDR1 and CDR2 from the germline V gene are SGHAT and FQNNGV.

There are many counts of this clonotype. The chain is built from TRBV2 and TRBJ2-3, with 10 bases matching TRBD2. The germline CDR1 and CDR2 sequences are SNHLY and FYNNEI. This CDR3 is 19 amino acids long. The ends lost 9 bases at V and 2 bases at J; junction bases unmatched: 20. CDR3 nucleotide sequence: TGTGCCAGACTGGATACAAAAGCGGGAGGGCCGGCGTACACAGATACGCAGTATTTT. Protein sequence: CARLDTKAGGPAYTDTQYF.